Below are 26 T cell receptor beta chains sequenced from a single sample in a study of identical twins. TCRdb processed the 5' RACE reads anew with MiXCR; each CDR3 protein has one entry. The sample carries some 600,000 distinct CDR3 sequences, about 7.6% recorded once. These data were also filed under a second study, of yellow fever vaccine responses in identical twins.

Material for sequencing was PBMCs. These receptors were collected from a woman under 30 in good health.

The V gene is TRBV29-1, the J gene TRBJ2-7; 7 positions agree with TRBD2. V lost 0 bases, J lost 2 bases, and 7 bases stayed unmatched. The V gene's germline CDR1 is SQVTM and CDR2 ANQGSEA. The length of the CDR3 is 15 residues. The CDR3 bases are TGCAGCGTTGAAGACCCTGGGGGGGAACCCTACGAGCAGTACTTC. Translated, it gives CSVEDPGGEPYEQYF.

The V call is TRBV12-3 or TRBV12-4, the J call TRBJ2-6, with 9 bases matching TRBD1. The ends lost 3 bases at V and 1 base at J; junction bases unmatched: 7. CDR3 length: 18 amino acids. The CDR3 sequence is CASSFHPGQGSGANVLTF. Written as DNA, the CDR3 is TGTGCCAGCAGTTTCCACCCGGGACAGGGATCTGGGGCCAACGTCCTGACTTTC.

The V gene is TRBV20-1, the J gene TRBJ2-3; D is tentatively TRBD1 or TRBD2 (6 bases each). The ends were cut back, 0 bases at V and 1 base at J, with 17 bases in the middle. CDR1 is DFQATT, CDR2 SNEGSKA, per germline (reference sequence). This CDR3 has 17 residues. The CDR3 DNA follows: TGCAGTGCTAGAGATAGAGGGGGGCCCGCGGGCACAGATACGCAGTATTTT. Its protein is CSARDRGGPAGTDTQYF.

The rearrangement joins TRBV29-1 to TRBJ2-5; 8 bases align to TRBD1. V lost 6 bases and J lost 5; bases outside the gene matches: 11. The V gene's germline CDR1 is SQVTM and CDR2 ANQGSEA. The CDR3 sequence is 14 residues long. CDR3 nucleotide sequence: TGCAGCGTCAGAAAGACCACAGGGGGGGAGACCCAGTACTTC. Translated, it gives CSVRKTTGGETQYF. Filled out from reference TRBV29-1 and TRBJ2-5, the complete variable domain reads SAVISQKPSRDICQRGTSLTIQCQVDSQVTMMFWYRQQPGQSLTLIATANQGSEATYESGFVIDKFPISRPNLTFSTLTVSNMSPEDSSIYLCSVRKTTGGETQYFGPGTRLLVL.

In this sample, this clonotype turned up many times. The chain links TRBV29-1 to TRBJ2-5; D remains unclear. The V gene lost 7 bases and the J gene lost 13 bases, with 19 bases spanning the gap. CDR1 and CDR2 (germline): SQVTM, ANQGSEA. CDR3 length: 11 residues. The CDR3 loop is CSAEVSWALYF. In DNA, the CDR3 is TGCAGCGCCGAGGTCTCTTGGGCTTTGTACTTC.

This chain connects TRBV28 to TRBJ1-4; TRBD1 matches at 7 bases. V shed 4 bases, J shed 0 bases, and the junction held 8 bases outside the gene matches. The CDR3 sequence is 17 residues long. Looked up from germline, CDR1 is MDHEN and CDR2 is SYDVKM. CDR3 coding DNA: TGTGCCAGCAGTTGGACCAGGGGGACTGCAACTAATGAAAAACTGTTTTTT. This codes for CASSWTRGTATNEKLFF.

This clonotype was found a few times. The chain employs TRBV6-1 and TRBJ1-5; D might be TRBD1 (5 bases). The CDR3 length is 17 residues. V shed 1 base and J shed 0 bases, with 13 bases lying between them. Germline-derived CDR1 and CDR2 are MNHNS and SASEGT. The CDR3 loop reads CASSEVSWGYSNQPQHF. CDR3 nucleotides: TGTGCCAGCAGTGAAGTGAGTTGGGGGTATAGCAATCAGCCCCAGCATTTT.

The chain carries TRBV5-6 and TRBJ2-7; the D is unclear. Trimming stripped 1 base from V and 5 bases from J, with 10 bases between. Germline assignment: CDR1 SGHDT and CDR2 YYEEEE. There are 13 residues in the CDR3. CDR3 region: CASSLWPRDEQYV. In nucleotides, the CDR3 is TGTGCCAGCAGCTTGTGGCCTCGGGACGAGCAGTACGTC.

The chain carries TRBV20-1 and TRBJ2-7, with D possibly matching TRBD1 (6 bases). The CDR3 length is 12 residues. Germline V gene sequence: CDR1 DFQATT, CDR2 SNEGSKA (reference sequence). The V gene lost 0 bases and the J gene lost 3 bases, with 6 bases spanning the gap. As DNA, the CDR3 is TGCAGTGCTAGAGAGGACAGCTACGAGCAGTACGTC. The encoded protein is CSAREDSYEQYV.

In this sample, this clonotype turned up many times. The rearrangement links TRBV5-6 to TRBJ2-7; D is possibly TRBD1 (6 bases). V lost 4 bases and J lost 3, with 11 bases in between. The CDR3 totals 13 residues. From germline, CDR1 is SGHDT and CDR2 YYEEEE. Here the CDR3 reads CASSVGQLYEQYV. The CDR3 bases are TGTGCCAGCAGCGTGGGACAACTCTACGAGCAGTACGTC.

This clonotype has just a few counts. The J gene is TRBJ2-1, the V gene TRBV20-1; 7 positions agree with TRBD2. This CDR3 comprises 14 residues. Germline values: CDR1 DFQATT, CDR2 SNEGSKA (reference sequence). After removal of 6 bases from V and 6 bases from J, the junction contained 11 bases not matched to a gene. The CDR3 reads CSASAGLEPNEQFF. CDR3 DNA: TGCAGTGCGTCGGCCGGACTAGAACCCAATGAGCAGTTCTTC.

The DNA for the CDR3 is TGCGCCAGCAGCCAAGAGGAGGGGAACCAAGAGACCCAGTACTTC. As protein: CASSQEEGNQETQYF. The chain is built from TRBV4-1 and TRBJ2-5; weak D call: TRBD2 (6 bases). CDR1 is MGHRA and CDR2 is YSYEKL in the germline V gene. V lost 0 bases to trimming and J lost 0 bases, with 8 bases between them. The CDR3 covers 15 residues.

This clonotype appeared a few times. The chain has TRBV6-1 and TRBJ2-3; TRBD1 is a possible D gene (5 bases). The CDR3 length is 13 residues. V gave up 4 bases and J gave up 10 bases, with 15 bases separating them. Germline-derived CDR1 and CDR2 are MNHNS and SASEGT. The CDR3 DNA follows: TGTGCCAGCAGTGGGGGCAGGTCCCGATCGCAGTATTTT. It specifies CASSGGRSRSQYF.

V and J are TRBV10-2 and TRBJ1-5; 8 nucleotides align to TRBD1. Per the germline V gene, CDR1 is WSHSY and CDR2 is SAAADI. This CDR3 has 15 residues. Losses at the gene ends were 6 bases for V and 3 bases for J; bases not matched to a gene: 7. The CDR3 DNA sequence: TGCGCCAGCAGGGACCGGACAGGGCACAATCAGCCCCAGCATTTT. It is translated as CASRDRTGHNQPQHF.

CDR3 coding DNA: TGTGCCAGTGACAGGGATGGCACTGAAGCTTTCTTT. This sequence encodes CASDRDGTEAFF. The chain carries TRBV2 and TRBJ1-1, with 7 bases that match TRBD1. Germline CDR1 reads SNHLY; CDR2 reads FYNNEI. Unmatched junction bases numbered 5, after V lost 9 bases and J lost 4 bases. This CDR3 is built from 12 residues.

This chain connects TRBV11-2 to TRBJ1-4; D remains ambiguous. Trimming removed 2 bases at V and 0 bases at J, with 7 bases between. The germline CDR1 and CDR2 sequences are SGHAT and FQNNGV. The length of the CDR3 is 15 residues. CDR3 protein: CASSLPGSTNEKLFF. As DNA, the CDR3 is TGTGCCAGCAGCTTACCGGGGTCAACTAATGAAAAACTGTTTTTT.

The chain recombines TRBV29-1 with TRBJ1-1, with TRBD1 as a possible D gene (5 bases). The germline V gene encodes CDR1 SQVTM and CDR2 ANQGSEA. The V and J ends lost 3 bases and 0 bases respectively, with 8 bases between them. The CDR3 runs to 13 residues. The CDR3 region has the DNA TGCAGCGTTGACGGGGCCATGAACACTGAAGCTTTCTTT. Amino acids: CSVDGAMNTEAFF.

CDR3 bases: TGTGCCAGCAGCTTACGAGGGTTGGCCGGGGAGCTGTTTTTT. Translation: CASSLRGLAGELFF. This rearrangement joins TRBV7-7 to TRBJ2-2, with a tentative D call TRBD2 (5 bases). V lost 2 bases and J 6 bases, leaving 10 bases between the germline ends. The germline CDR1 and CDR2 sequences are SSHAT and FNYEAQ (reference sequence). The length of the CDR3 is 14 residues.

The rearrangement joins TRBV20-1 to TRBJ2-2; possible D gene TRBD1, 6 bases. Trimming pared 1 base from V and 1 base from J, leaving 7 bases between. This CDR3 comprises 14 residues. Germline V gene lookup returns CDR1 DFQATT and CDR2 SNEGSKA (reference sequence). CDR3 sequence: CSARVQGNTGELFF. DNA for the CDR3: TGCAGTGCTAGAGTACAGGGGAACACCGGGGAGCTGTTTTTT.

The V and J genes are TRBV9 and TRBJ2-1; TRBD1 matches at 7 bases. V was pared by 5 bases and J by 7 bases, with 6 bases of the junction left unmatched. The CDR3 has 13 residues. In germline, CDR1 is SGDLS, CDR2 YYNGEE. The CDR3 loop is CASSTGVRNEQFF. CDR3 in DNA: TGTGCCAGCAGTACAGGGGTCAGGAATGAGCAGTTCTTC.

This clonotype was counted at least ten times. The chain couples TRBV9 to TRBJ2-5; D remains unclear. CDR1 SGDLS and CDR2 YYNGEE come from the germline V gene. This CDR3 is built from 15 residues. V dropped 0 bases and J dropped 0 bases, with 9 bases sitting between them. CDR3 protein: CASSVDPGHQETQYF. The CDR3 DNA reads as TGTGCCAGCAGCGTAGACCCCGGACACCAAGAGACCCAGTACTTC.

This clonotype came up a few times. The gene calls are TRBV10-3 and TRBJ2-7; 7 bases are shared with TRBD2. The trim removed 3 bases at V and 0 bases at J, leaving 8 bases unmatched. The CDR3 is 16 amino acids. CDR1 ENHRY and CDR2 SYGVKD come from the germline V gene. CDR3 loop: CAISDSGGKSSYEQYV. The DNA of the CDR3 is TGTGCCATCAGTGATTCGGGGGGTAAAAGCTCCTACGAGCAGTACGTC.

This clonotype was counted many times. An end of the junction does not agree with germline; a read error may underlie this. The chain joins TRBV11-2 to TRBJ1-3; D might be TRBD1 (5 bases). This CDR3 is 15 amino acids long. CDR1 and CDR2 from the germline V gene are SGHAT and FQNNGV. This CDR3 is CASSLGGISGNTIYF. In DNA, the CDR3 is TGCGCCAGCAGCTTGGGGGGGATCTCTGGAAACACCATATATTTT.

The rearrangement joins TRBV7-8 to TRBJ2-5, with D hard to call. Germline CDR1 reads SGHVS; CDR2 reads FQNEAQ. CDR3 length equals 13 residues. Trimming shortened V by 9 bases and J by 2 bases, and 13 bases separated the two germline ends. For the CDR3, the DNA is TGTGCCAGTCGGGCACAGTCTCAAGAGACCCAGTACTTC. Amino acids: CASRAQSQETQYF.

Ten or more counts support this clonotype. V gene TRBV5-1 combines with J gene TRBJ2-2; D ambiguous. Germline V gives CDR1 SGHRS, CDR2 YFSETQ. CDR3 length: 15 residues. Trimming removed 0 bases at V and 4 bases at J, with 10 bases between. CDR3 in amino acids: CASSLGFQGTGELFF. The CDR3 nucleotides read TGCGCCAGCAGCTTGGGTTTCCAAGGCACCGGGGAGCTGTTTTTT.

This rearrangement joins TRBV7-8 to TRBJ2-6; D call uncertain. Germline values: CDR1 SGHVS, CDR2 FQNEAQ. The CDR3 length is 16 residues. Between the trimmed V and J ends, which lost 1 base and 0 bases, there was a span of 7 bases. Written as DNA, the CDR3 is TGTGCCAGCAGCTTAGACCTGAACTCTGGGGCCAACGTCCTGACTTTC. The encoded protein is CASSLDLNSGANVLTF.